The T cell receptor (beta chain) described here comes from a study of T cells in Graves' hyperthyroidism and ophthalmopathy. Study-wide background: Pretreatment peripheral blood was obtained at initial diagnosis.

TCR beta CDR3 regions were amplified from RNA. The HTBI set primed first-round TCR CDR3 RT-PCR. TCRdb reanalysed the multiplex PCR reads using MiXCR and keeps one entry per CDR3 protein. The sample records 380,000 or so distinct CDR3 sequences, 15% to 20% being singletons. Looked up from germline, CDR1 is MNHEY and CDR2 is SVGEGT. V lost 8 bases, J lost 0 bases, and 10 bases lay in between. The CDR3 has 13 amino acids. This TCR was recovered from a woman aged 18-29 years with Graves' hyperthyroidism. The rearrangement links TRBV6-2 or TRBV6-3 to TRBJ1-1; D is unclear. Material: blood. This CDR3 is CASAVKMNTEAFF. The CDR3 DNA sequence: TGTGCCAGCGCAGTAAAAATGAACACTGAAGCTTTCTTT.